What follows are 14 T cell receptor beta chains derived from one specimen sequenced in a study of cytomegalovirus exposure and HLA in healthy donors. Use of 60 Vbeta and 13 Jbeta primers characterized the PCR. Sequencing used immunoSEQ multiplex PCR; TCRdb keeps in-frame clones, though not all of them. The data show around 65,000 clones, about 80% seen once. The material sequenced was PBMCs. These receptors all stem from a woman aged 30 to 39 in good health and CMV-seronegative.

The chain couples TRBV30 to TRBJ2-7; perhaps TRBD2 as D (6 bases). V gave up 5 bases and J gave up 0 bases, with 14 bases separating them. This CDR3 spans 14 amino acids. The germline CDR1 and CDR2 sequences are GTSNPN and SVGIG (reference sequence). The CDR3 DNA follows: TGTGCCTGGTCCGGCGGGGAGAGCTCCTACGAGCAGTACTTC. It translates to CAWSGGESSYEQYF.

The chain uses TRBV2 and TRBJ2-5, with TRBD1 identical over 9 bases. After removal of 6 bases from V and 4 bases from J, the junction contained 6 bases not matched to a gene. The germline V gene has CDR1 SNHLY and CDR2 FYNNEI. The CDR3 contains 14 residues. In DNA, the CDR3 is TGTGCCAGCAGGGAGACAGGGGGGGGAGAGACCCAGTACTTC. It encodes CASRETGGGETQYF.

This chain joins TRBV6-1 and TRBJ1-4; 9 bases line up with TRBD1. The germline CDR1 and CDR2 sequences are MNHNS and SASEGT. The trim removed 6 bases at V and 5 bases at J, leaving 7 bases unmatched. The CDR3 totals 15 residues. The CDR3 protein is CASRLGTGSNEKLFF. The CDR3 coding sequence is TGTGCCAGCAGACTTGGGACAGGGAGCAATGAAAAACTGTTTTTT.

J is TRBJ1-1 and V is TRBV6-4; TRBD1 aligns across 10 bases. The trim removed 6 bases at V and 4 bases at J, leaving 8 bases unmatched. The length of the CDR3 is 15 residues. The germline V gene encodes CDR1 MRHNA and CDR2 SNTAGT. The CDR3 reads CASSPGTGARTEAFF. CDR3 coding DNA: TGTGCCAGCAGCCCGGGGACAGGGGCCCGCACTGAAGCTTTCTTT.

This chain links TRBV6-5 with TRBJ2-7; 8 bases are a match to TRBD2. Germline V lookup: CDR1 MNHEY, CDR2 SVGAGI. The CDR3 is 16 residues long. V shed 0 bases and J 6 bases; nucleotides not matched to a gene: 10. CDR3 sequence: CASSYSVVAGRGEQYF. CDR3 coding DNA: TGTGCCAGCAGTTACTCGGTAGTAGCGGGAAGGGGCGAGCAGTACTTC.

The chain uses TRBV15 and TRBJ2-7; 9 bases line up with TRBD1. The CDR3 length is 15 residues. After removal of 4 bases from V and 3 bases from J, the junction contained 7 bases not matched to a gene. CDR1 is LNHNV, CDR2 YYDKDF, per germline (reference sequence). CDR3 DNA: TGTGCCACCAGCAAAGGGGGACAGGGAATCTACGAGCAGTACTTC. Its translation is CATSKGGQGIYEQYF.

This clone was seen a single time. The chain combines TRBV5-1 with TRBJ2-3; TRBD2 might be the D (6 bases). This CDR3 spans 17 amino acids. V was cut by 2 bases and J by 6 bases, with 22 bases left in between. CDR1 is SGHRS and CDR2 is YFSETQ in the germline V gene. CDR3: CASSFPLEGLPSDTQYF. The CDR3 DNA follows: TGCGCCAGCAGCTTCCCCCTGGAGGGACTCCCGTCCGATACGCAGTATTTT.

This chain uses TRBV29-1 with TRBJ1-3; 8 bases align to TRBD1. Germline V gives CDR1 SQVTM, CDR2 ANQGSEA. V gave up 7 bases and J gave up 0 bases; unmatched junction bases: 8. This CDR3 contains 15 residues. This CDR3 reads CSAGDRSISGNTIYF. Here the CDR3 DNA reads TGCAGCGCCGGGGACAGGTCGATCTCTGGAAACACCATATATTTT. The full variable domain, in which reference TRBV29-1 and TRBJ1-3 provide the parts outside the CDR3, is SAVISQKPSRDICQRGTSLTIQCQVDSQVTMMFWYRQQPGQSLTLIATANQGSEATYESGFVIDKFPISRPNLTFSTLTVSNMSPEDSSIYLCSAGDRSISGNTIYFGEGSWLTVV.

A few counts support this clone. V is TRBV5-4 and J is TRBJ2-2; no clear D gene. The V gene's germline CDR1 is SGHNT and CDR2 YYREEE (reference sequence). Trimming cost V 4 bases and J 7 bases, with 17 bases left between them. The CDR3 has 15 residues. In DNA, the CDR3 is TGTGCCAGCAGCACTAATGCGGCGCTGAGCGGGGAGCTGTTTTTT. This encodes CASSTNAALSGELFF.

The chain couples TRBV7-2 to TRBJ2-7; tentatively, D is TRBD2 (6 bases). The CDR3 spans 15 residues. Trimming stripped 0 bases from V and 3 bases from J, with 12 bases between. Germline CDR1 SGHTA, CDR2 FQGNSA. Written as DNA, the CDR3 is TGTGCCAGCAGCTTAGCATCGGGAGTCGTCTACGAGCAGTACTTC. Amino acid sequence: CASSLASGVVYEQYF.

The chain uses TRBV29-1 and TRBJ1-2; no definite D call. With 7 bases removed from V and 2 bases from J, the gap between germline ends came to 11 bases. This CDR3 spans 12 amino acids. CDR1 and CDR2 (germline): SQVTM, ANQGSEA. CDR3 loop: CSAARGNYGYTF. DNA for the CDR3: TGCAGCGCCGCCCGCGGGAACTATGGCTACACCTTC.

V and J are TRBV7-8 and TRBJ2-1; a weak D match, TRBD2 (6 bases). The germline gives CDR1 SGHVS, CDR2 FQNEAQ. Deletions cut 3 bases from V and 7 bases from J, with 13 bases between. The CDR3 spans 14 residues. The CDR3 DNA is TGTGCCAGCAGCTTCGGGACTGCCGGGAATGAGCAGTTCTTC. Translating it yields CASSFGTAGNEQFF. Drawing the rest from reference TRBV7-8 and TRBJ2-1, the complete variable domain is GAGVSQSPRYKVAKRGQDVALRCDPISGHVSLFWYQQALGQGPEFLTYFQNEAQLDKSGLPSDRFFAERPEGSVSTLKIQRTQQEDSAVYLCASSFGTAGNEQFFGPGTRLTVL.

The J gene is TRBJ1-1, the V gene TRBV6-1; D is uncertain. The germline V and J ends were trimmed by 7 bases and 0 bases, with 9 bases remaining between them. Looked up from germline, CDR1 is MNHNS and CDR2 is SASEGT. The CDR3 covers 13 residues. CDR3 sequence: CASNNGVNTEAFF. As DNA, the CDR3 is TGTGCCAGCAATAACGGGGTGAACACTGAAGCTTTCTTT.

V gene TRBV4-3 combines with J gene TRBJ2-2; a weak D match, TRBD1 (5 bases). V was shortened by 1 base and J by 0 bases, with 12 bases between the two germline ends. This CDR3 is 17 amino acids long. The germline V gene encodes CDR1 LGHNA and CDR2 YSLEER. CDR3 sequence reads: CASSQGLRQTNTGELFF. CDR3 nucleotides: TGCGCCAGCAGCCAAGGTTTAAGACAGACGAACACCGGGGAGCTGTTTTTT.